The T cell receptor beta chain under discussion was sequenced for a study of identical twins. Looked up from germline, CDR1 is SQVTM and CDR2 is ANQGSEA. The V and J ends lost 2 bases and 4 bases, in that order; junction bases with no gene match: 4. The CDR3 has 14 residues. TCRdb reprocessed the 5' RACE reads via MiXCR and lists one record per CDR3 protein. The sample holds about 690,000 distinct CDR3 sequences, approximately 22% seen once. These data are also associated with another study on T cells expressing NK-cell markers.

Sequenced material: PBMCs. This sequence was found in a young woman in good health. The chain is built from TRBV29-1 and TRBJ2-5; 10 bases align to TRBD2. CDR3 nucleotides: TGCAGCGTTGAACTGGCTAGCGGGAGAGAGACCCAGTACTTC. This translates into CSVELASGRETQYF.